A selection of T cell receptor beta chains follows, all from one sample in a study of cytomegalovirus exposure and HLA in healthy donors. This table comes from immunoSEQ multiplex PCR, and its TCRdb copy is limited to in-frame clones, with some not included. The sample consists of tens of thousands of clones, approximately 80% of them appearing once. Sequenced material: PBMCs. These TCRs come from a man aged 25-40 years in good health and CMV-seronegative. Each CDR3 is given with its conserved first and last residue. D genes are given only for firm matches. Only part of the rows carry a size: once, few, many, or a class if the clone is expanded.

d_gene	len	j_gene	v_gene	abundance	CDR3aa	CDR3nt
.	14	TRBJ1-5	TRBV30	.	CAWSGMGGPLPQHF	TGTGCCTGGAGTGGGATGGGGGGGCCCCTGCCCCAGCATTTT
.	14	TRBJ2-3	TRBV6-5	once	CASSYLASTDTQYF	TGTGCCAGCAGTTACTTGGCTAGCACAGATACGCAGTATTTT
TRBD1	16	TRBJ1-4	TRBV7-8	.	CASSLTGTAVLEKLFF	TGTGCCAGCAGCCTAACAGGGACAGCGGTTCTGGAAAAACTGTTTTTT
.	14	TRBJ2-2	TRBV18	.	CASSPQGNDGELFF	TGTGCCAGCTCACCACAGGGGAATGACGGGGAGCTGTTTTTT
.	15	TRBJ2-2	TRBV7-3	.	CASSSNSRGVGELFF	TGTGCCAGCAGCTCTAACAGCAGGGGCGTAGGGGAGCTGTTTTTT
TRBD1	19	TRBJ1-4	TRBV4-2	.	CASSQESNIGRQGDEKLFF	TGTGCCAGCAGCCAAGAGAGTAACATTGGGAGACAGGGTGATGAAAAACTGTTTTTT
TRBD2	17	TRBJ2-5	TRBV19	.	CASSIDPRTSGEETQYF	TGTGCCAGTAGTATAGACCCGAGGACTAGCGGGGAAGAGACCCAGTACTTC
.	15	TRBJ1-5	TRBV7-2	.	CASSLSSGNHQPQHF	TGTGCCAGCAGCTTGTCTTCAGGGAACCATCAGCCCCAGCATTTT
.	13	TRBJ1-3	TRBV28	.	CASSLFGAYTIYF	TGTGCCAGCAGTTTATTTGGGGCCTACACCATATATTTT
.	16	TRBJ2-5	TRBV5-4	once	CASSSVTGSIRGTQYF	TGTGCCAGCAGCTCAGTCACCGGGAGCATCCGCGGGACCCAGTACTTC
.	13	TRBJ2-2	TRBV29-1	.	CSVMRGNTGELFF	TGCAGCGTTATGCGGGGGAACACCGGGGAGCTGTTTTTT
TRBD1	14	TRBJ1-5	TRBV9	.	CASSVGQANQPQHF	TGTGCCAGCAGCGTTGGACAGGCGAATCAGCCCCAGCATTTT
.	15	TRBJ2-7	TRBV5-1	.	CASSLGRVADGEQYF	TGCGCCAGCAGCTTGGGGCGGGTAGCCGATGGCGAGCAGTACTTC
.	13	TRBJ2-5	TRBV7-2	.	CASSLEAGETQYF	TGTGCCAGCAGCTTGGAGGCGGGGGAGACCCAGTACTTC
.	13	TRBJ2-7	TRBV7-9	once	CASSVSGSYEQYF	TGTGCCAGCAGCGTATCAGGTTCCTACGAGCAGTACTTC
TRBD1	14	TRBJ2-2	TRBV4-3	.	CATRTGPNTGELFF	TGCGCCACGAGGACAGGGCCGAACACCGGGGAGCTGTTTTTT
.	15	TRBJ2-4	TRBV5-4	.	CASSIQGLTKNIQYF	TGTGCCAGCAGCATCCAGGGGTTGACCAAAAACATTCAGTACTTC
.	12	TRBJ1-2	TRBV25-1	.	CASSEGGRGYTF	TGTGCCAGCAGTGAGGGGGGACGGGGCTACACCTTC
.	14	TRBJ2-7	TRBV27	few	CASSSLRGSHEQYF	TGTGCCAGCAGTTCCCTCAGGGGTTCCCACGAGCAGTACTTC
TRBD1	15	TRBJ1-5	TRBV2	once	CASSLQGANNQPQHF	TGTGCCAGCAGTCTACAGGGGGCTAACAATCAGCCCCAGCATTTT
.	15	TRBJ2-7	TRBV7-2	few	CASGYLGGINYEQYF	TGTGCCAGCGGATACCTAGGAGGAATTAACTACGAGCAGTACTTC
TRBD2	14	TRBJ2-7	TRBV27	.	CASRLAGATYEQYF	TGTGCCAGCAGATTAGCGGGGGCAACCTACGAGCAGTACTTC
TRBD2	18	TRBJ2-6	TRBV18	.	CASSPLLAGGSGANVLTF	TGTGCCAGCTCACCGTTACTAGCGGGGGGTTCAGGGGCCAACGTCCTGACTTTC
TRBD1	15	TRBJ1-1	TRBV4-3	.	CASSQVGTGGTEAFF	TGCGCCAGCAGCCAAGTGGGGACAGGGGGCACTGAAGCTTTCTTT
.	13	TRBJ1-2	TRBV10-3	.	CAARQATNYGYTF	TGTGCCGCCCGACAGGCGACTAACTATGGCTACACCTTC
.	15	TRBJ2-7	TRBV28	.	CASSFPGVRLSEQYF	TGTGCCAGCAGTTTTCCCGGGGTCCGACTCAGCGAGCAGTACTTC
TRBD1	17	TRBJ1-6	TRBV6-9	.	CASSPPPDRRINSPLHF	TGTGCCAGCAGTCCCCCCCCGGACAGGCGCATCAATTCACCCCTCCACTTT
TRBD1	18	TRBJ2-6	TRBV2	once	CASSVPGQEVSGANVLTF	TGTGCCAGCAGTGTACCGGGACAGGAAGTGTCTGGGGCCAACGTCCTGACTTTC
TRBD1	15	TRBJ1-1	TRBV28	.	CASSSTGVMNTEAFF	TGTGCCAGCAGTTCGACAGGGGTAATGAACACTGAAGCTTTCTTT
TRBD1	12	TRBJ2-7	TRBV4-3	.	CANGTVYGEQYF	TGCGCCAACGGGACAGTTTATGGCGAGCAGTACTTC
TRBD2	14	TRBJ2-1	TRBV6-5	.	CASSYSGLPNEQFF	TGTGCCAGCAGTTACTCGGGACTACCCAATGAGCAGTTCTTC
TRBD2	14	TRBJ2-7	TRBV6-5	.	CASSYTSGIYEQYF	TGTGCCAGCAGTTACACTAGCGGGATCTACGAGCAGTACTTC
TRBD1	17	TRBJ1-5	TRBV7-2	.	CASSLVFQGGHNQPQHF	TGTGCCAGCAGCTTAGTCTTTCAGGGGGGTCACAATCAGCCCCAGCATTTT
TRBD1	17	TRBJ1-6	TRBV5-4	.	CASTPGDRAHYNSPLHF	TGTGCCAGCACCCCAGGGGACAGGGCTCACTATAATTCACCCCTCCACTTT
.	16	TRBJ2-6	TRBV4-3	.	CASSQDRSSGANVLTF	TGCGCCAGCAGCCAAGACAGGTCCTCTGGGGCCAACGTCCTGACTTTC
.	16	TRBJ2-7	TRBV9	.	CASSGRLQGETYEQYF	TGTGCCAGCAGCGGGCGCCTCCAAGGAGAAACCTACGAGCAGTACTTC
.	17	TRBJ2-3	TRBV9	.	CASSPFGGTESTDTQYF	TGTGCCAGCAGCCCCTTCGGCGGGACAGAAAGCACAGATACGCAGTATTTT
.	20	TRBJ1-3	TRBV5-3	.	CARSTTRDSYRRVLRNTIYF	TGTGCCAGAAGCACGACCCGGGACTCCTACCGTCGGGTGTTGCGAAACACCATATATTTT
.	12	TRBJ2-3	TRBV6-5	.	CASRGGQRAQYF	TGTGCCAGCAGGGGGGGACAGAGGGCGCAGTATTTT
TRBD1	15	TRBJ1-6	TRBV18	.	CASSEDRGSNSPLHF	TGTGCCAGCTCAGAAGACAGGGGGTCTAATTCACCCCTCCACTTT